This TCR beta chain emerged from a study of regulatory T cells in long-lasting Graves disease. Study context: Persistent Graves' disease required over 5 years of antithyroid drugs and positive TSH receptor antibodies.

Arm-PCR of CDR3 regions with iRepertoire HTBI primers generated TCR beta libraries. In TCRdb, the multiplex PCR reads were re-called with MiXCR into one record per CDR3 protein. The sample records fewer than 450,000 distinct CDR3 sequences, less than 25% being singletons. Concerning this clonotype: Its antigen is unknown.

Study-wide results and limits: It was possible that the small sample size reduced accuracy. Patients with persistent disease shared 2,500 or so public clonotypes, outpacing the 966 shared by new patients.

The time point was: persistent/refractory GD, antithyroid drugs over 5 years with positive TRAb. PBMC RNA was the source of the TCR library. The sequence derives from a female donor with Graves disease. Sequenced here: peripheral blood mononuclear cells (PBMCs), sampled when the disease was refractory, from a patient treated with antithyroid drugs.

DNA of the CDR3: TGTGCCAGCAGTGTGGGGGGAAAGACTGAAGCTTTCTTT. Its translation: CASSVGGKTEAFF. The chain links TRBV2 to TRBJ1-1, with D tentatively TRBD1 (5 bases). V was trimmed by 4 bases and J by 5 bases, leaving 11 bases between them. CDR1 and CDR2 from the germline V gene are SNHLY and FYNNEI. The CDR3 consists of 13 residues.